These 18 T cell receptor beta chains originate from one sample sequenced in a study of T cell changes during pregnancy in multiple sclerosis. TCRdb's copy holds only in-frame clones and misses some; the assay was immunoSEQ multiplex PCR. The sample includes roughly 100,000 clones, roughly 93% of them seen just once. The source was peripheral blood, collected after pregnancy. These receptors all stem from a female donor with multiple sclerosis, enrolled in a pregnancy study.

V is TRBV15 and J is TRBJ2-7, with 9 bases aligning to TRBD1. J lost 0 bases, V lost 3 bases, and 15 bases had no gene match. Germline values: CDR1 LNHNV, CDR2 YYDKDF (reference sequence). The CDR3 length is 19 residues. The CDR3 loop reads CATSSFTGTGTKSSYEQYF. Here the CDR3 DNA reads TGTGCCACCAGCAGTTTCACCGGGACAGGGACCAAAAGCTCCTACGAGCAGTACTTC.

The rearrangement joins TRBV27 to TRBJ2-1; 8 nucleotides agree with TRBD2. Germline values: CDR1 MNHEY, CDR2 SMNVEV (reference sequence). V trimming: 4 bases; J trimming: 7 bases; junction bases outside the gene matches: 6. The CDR3 consists of 14 residues. The CDR3 nucleotides are TGTGCCAGCAGTTCCGGGACTAGGGGGAATGAGCAGTTCTTC. Translated: CASSSGTRGNEQFF.

The CDR3 DNA follows: TGCGCCAGCGTCCGGGACAGGGGTCTAGATGGCTACACCTTC. This sequence encodes CASVRDRGLDGYTF. The chain is built from TRBV5-1 and TRBJ1-2; 10 bases fit TRBD1. Trimming removed 7 bases from V and 6 bases from J; junction bases left unmatched: 9. The CDR3 has 14 amino acids. Germline CDR1 and CDR2: SGHRS and YFSETQ.

The J gene is TRBJ1-2, the V gene TRBV28, with D uncertain. The CDR3 contains 16 residues. The ends were cut back, 5 bases at V and 1 base at J, with 17 bases in the middle. Germline CDR1 and CDR2: MDHEN and SYDVKM. CDR3 protein: CASSPPLGSYNYGYTF. The DNA of the CDR3 is TGTGCCAGCAGTCCCCCCCTGGGCAGTTATAACTATGGCTACACCTTC.

The V and J genes are TRBV27 and TRBJ1-1; D uncertain. The length of the CDR3 is 13 residues. Trimming removed 6 bases from V and 0 bases from J, with 8 bases in between. The germline CDR1 and CDR2 sequences are MNHEY and SMNVEV (reference sequence). The CDR3 region has the DNA TGTGCCAGCAGGTCACAGCTGAACACTGAAGCTTTCTTT. This codes for CASRSQLNTEAFF.

This chain joins TRBV7-8 and TRBJ2-7, with D maybe TRBD1 (5 bases). CDR1 is SGHVS and CDR2 is FQNEAQ in the germline V gene. CDR3 length: 14 amino acids. The germline V and J ends were trimmed by 1 base and 4 bases, with 11 bases remaining between them. The CDR3 region has the DNA TGTGCCAGCAGCTTAGGAGTCAGGGTTTACGAGCAGTACTTC. As protein: CASSLGVRVYEQYF.

J is TRBJ1-1 and V is TRBV30; a possible D gene is TRBD1 (5 bases). Per germline, CDR1 GTSNPN and CDR2 SVGIG (reference sequence). This CDR3 is built from 14 residues. V dropped 2 bases and J dropped 3 bases, with 13 bases sitting between them. The DNA for the CDR3 is TGTGCCTGGAGTAAGGGGTTTTCTTACACTGAAGCTTTCTTT. This sequence encodes CAWSKGFSYTEAFF.

The gene calls are TRBV9 and TRBJ2-7; TRBD2 aligns across 7 bases. Germline CDR1 SGDLS, CDR2 YYNGEE. V gave up 10 bases and J gave up 1 base; unmatched junction bases: 14. The CDR3 runs to 15 residues. The CDR3 DNA follows: TGTGCCGTGGGTATGCGGGGGTCTTCATCCTACGAGCAGTACTTC. As protein: CAVGMRGSSSYEQYF.

V gene TRBV27 combines with J gene TRBJ2-1; 11 nucleotides agree with TRBD1. Germline values: CDR1 MNHEY, CDR2 SMNVEV (reference sequence). J lost 4 bases, V lost 8 bases, and 13 bases had no gene match. The CDR3 totals 17 residues. The CDR3 nucleotides are TGTGCCAGCGCCATTGGACAGGGGGCTCAGTGGTACAATGAGCAGTTCTTC. It translates to CASAIGQGAQWYNEQFF.

The chain is built from TRBV5-1 and TRBJ2-1; 8 bases are a match to TRBD2. The V gene's germline CDR1 is SGHRS and CDR2 YFSETQ. Trimming took 6 bases from V and 3 from J; bases not matched to a gene: 11. The CDR3 sequence is 16 residues long. The CDR3 protein is CASTPADSGSYNEQFF. The CDR3 DNA is TGCGCCAGCACCCCGGCGGACAGCGGGAGCTACAATGAGCAGTTCTTC.

V is TRBV6-1 and J is TRBJ1-2, with a weak D call TRBD1 (5 bases). From germline, CDR1 is MNHNS and CDR2 SASEGT. The CDR3 extends over 14 amino acids. Trimming pared 3 bases from V and 2 bases from J, leaving 10 bases between. CDR3 amino acids: CASSDWGENYGYTF. The CDR3 DNA sequence: TGTGCCAGCAGTGATTGGGGGGAAAACTATGGCTACACCTTC.

The J gene is TRBJ1-2, the V gene TRBV12-5; D remains unclear. V was trimmed by 5 bases and J by 4 bases, leaving 14 bases between them. The CDR3 has 14 residues. Looked up from germline, CDR1 is LGHNT and CDR2 is FRNRAP. CDR3: CASGPSGGGYGYTF. Written as DNA, the CDR3 is TGTGCTAGTGGTCCCTCCGGTGGCGGCTATGGCTACACCTTC.

The genes are TRBV7-8 and TRBJ1-5; 7 bases are a match to TRBD1. The ends lost 7 bases at V and 2 bases at J; junction bases unmatched: 2. Germline V lookup: CDR1 SGHVS, CDR2 FQNEAQ. The CDR3 runs to 13 residues. CDR3 in amino acids: CASTTGGNQPQHF. The CDR3 nucleotides are TGTGCCAGCACCACAGGGGGCAATCAGCCCCAGCATTTT.

This chain uses TRBV4-1 with TRBJ2-7; D perhaps matches TRBD1 (6 bases). Germline V gene lookup returns CDR1 MGHRA and CDR2 YSYEKL. Trimming removed 3 bases at V and 2 bases at J, with 17 bases between. There are 16 residues in the CDR3. In nucleotides, the CDR3 is TGCGCCAGCAGCCACCCGACAGGTGCGATCCCCTACGAGCAGTACTTC. Translation gives CASSHPTGAIPYEQYF.

The genes are TRBV7-2 and TRBJ1-2, with 9 bases that match TRBD1. Looked up from germline, CDR1 is SGHTA and CDR2 is FQGNSA. This CDR3 contains 15 residues. Trimming took 1 base from V and 2 from J; bases not matched to a gene: 2. The CDR3 coding sequence is TGTGCCAGCAGCTTAGAAGGGACAGGGAACTATGGCTACACCTTC. Encoded protein: CASSLEGTGNYGYTF.

The chain joins TRBV29-1 to TRBJ2-1; D not resolved. V lost 3 bases and J lost 1, with 16 bases in between. This CDR3 is built from 16 residues. Germline loops: CDR1 SQVTM, CDR2 ANQGSEA. CDR3 sequence: CSVESGVARSYNEQFF. The DNA for the CDR3 is TGCAGCGTTGAGTCGGGTGTCGCTAGGTCCTACAATGAGCAGTTCTTC.

The chain recombines TRBV20-1 with TRBJ2-5; D is unclear. This CDR3 has 10 residues. Germline V gene data show CDR1 as DFQATT and CDR2 as SNEGSKA (reference sequence). V lost 5 bases to trimming and J lost 4 bases, with 5 bases between them. CDR3 sequence: CSAGLETQYF. The CDR3 nucleotides read TGCAGTGCTGGCTTAGAGACCCAGTACTTC.

The rearrangement links TRBV15 to TRBJ2-5; D is possibly TRBD1 (6 bases). In germline, CDR1 is LNHNV, CDR2 YYDKDF (reference sequence). The CDR3 length is 14 residues. The V end lost 5 bases, the J end lost 3 bases, and 13 bases lay between the germline ends. The DNA for the CDR3 is TGTGCCACCAGCCCCACAGGGTCGGAAGAGACCCAGTACTTC. Protein product: CATSPTGSEETQYF.